These 17 T cell receptor beta chains were all obtained from the same sample, sequenced in a study of shared clonotypes between healthy human individuals. Profiling relied on immunoSEQ multiplex PCR, and the TCRdb table lists in-frame clones only, not all of them. Of 2 million to 2.5 million clones in the sample, more than 85% were seen once. Sequencing was performed on naive CD4+ T cells from PBMCs. Subset of the sample: CD45RA+ positively selected. The receptors come from a man aged 18 to 29 in good health. Some clones in this sample may be carry-over from other donors' samples.

This clone was seen a handful of times. The chain couples TRBV6-1 to TRBJ1-5; no definite D call. Germline V CDR1 and CDR2: MNHNS, SASEGT. The CDR3 spans 12 residues. With 7 bases removed from V and 5 bases from J, the gap between germline ends came to 9 bases. The CDR3 loop is CASNTGYQPQHF. The CDR3 DNA reads TGTGCCAGCAACACGGGGTATCAGCCCCAGCATTTT.

Turning to this clone: This sample includes further DNA sequences coding for the same CDR3. This chain joins TRBV5-1 and TRBJ2-7, with D possibly called TRBD1 or TRBD2 (5 bases each). CDR3 length: 15 residues. V lost 0 bases, J lost 0 bases, and 10 bases lay in between. Germline values: CDR1 SGHRS, CDR2 YFSETQ. CDR3 DNA: TGCGCCAGCAGCTTGGGGGCAGGGAGCTCCTACGAGCAGTACTTC. This translates into CASSLGAGSSYEQYF.

V and J are TRBV5-4 and TRBJ2-3; D is possibly TRBD1 or TRBD2 (6 bases each). Germline CDR1 reads SGHNT; CDR2 reads YYREEE (reference sequence). CDR3 length: 17 residues. V was pared by 3 bases and J by 0 bases, with 17 bases between. CDR3 sequence reads: CASSSAEGGLSTDTQYF. CDR3 coding DNA: TGTGCCAGCAGCTCAGCGGAGGGGGGTCTTAGCACAGATACGCAGTATTTT.

The chain employs TRBV19 and TRBJ1-2; D perhaps matches TRBD1 (6 bases). Germline V CDR1 and CDR2: LNHDA, SQIVND (reference sequence). The CDR3 contains 13 residues. The V gene lost 6 bases and the J gene lost 1 base, with 9 bases spanning the gap. This CDR3 is CASRRQDNYGYTF. CDR3 DNA: TGTGCCAGTAGAAGACAGGATAACTATGGCTACACCTTC.

V usage is TRBV30 and J usage is TRBJ2-7, with a possible D match to TRBD1 (5 bases). The CDR3 loop spans 15 amino acids. V lost 0 bases and J lost 5, with 17 bases in between. The germline CDR1 and CDR2 sequences are GTSNPN and SVGIG (reference sequence). CDR3 sequence reads: CAWSVKRTHRHEQYF. For the CDR3, the DNA is TGTGCCTGGAGTGTAAAAAGGACCCACAGGCACGAGCAGTACTTC.

The rearrangement uses TRBV7-3 and TRBJ1-2, with a possible D match to TRBD1 (5 bases). The CDR3 totals 15 residues. Germline CDR1 is SGHTA and CDR2 is FQGTGA. V lost 2 bases and J 7 bases, leaving 17 bases between the germline ends. The CDR3 region is CASSLGTGDGSGYTF. In DNA, the CDR3 is TGTGCCAGCAGCTTAGGGACGGGGGATGGTTCTGGCTACACCTTC.

This chain joins TRBV25-1 and TRBJ1-2, with D perhaps matching TRBD1 (5 bases). Germline V CDR1 and CDR2: MGHDK, SYGVNS. V gave up 6 bases and J gave up 1 base, with 6 bases separating them. The CDR3 is 12 residues long. CDR3 in DNA: TGTGCCAGCAGGGACAATAACTATGGCTACACCTTC. It is translated as CASRDNNYGYTF.

V gene TRBV11-3 combines with J gene TRBJ2-3; 8 nucleotides match TRBD2. There are 13 residues in the CDR3. J was trimmed by 4 bases and V by 9 bases; bases with no gene match: 6. The germline V gene has CDR1 SGHNT and CDR2 YENEEA. The CDR3 loop reads CARGTSPPDTQYF. DNA of the CDR3: TGTGCCAGGGGGACTAGTCCTCCAGATACGCAGTATTTT.

This rearrangement joins TRBV6-1 to TRBJ2-5; TRBD2 aligns across 9 bases. The CDR3 contains 15 residues. CDR1 is MNHNS, CDR2 SASEGT, per germline. With V trimmed by 5 bases and J by 5 bases, 9 bases remained unmatched. The CDR3 DNA is TGTGCCAGCAGTCGTGGAACTAGCGGGCGGGAGACCCAGTACTTC. Residues: CASSRGTSGRETQYF.

The J gene is TRBJ2-7, the V gene TRBV5-5; D remains ambiguous. Germline-derived CDR1 and CDR2 are SGHKS and YYEKEE (reference sequence). This CDR3 is 13 amino acids long. The ends were cut back, 2 bases at V and 3 bases at J, with 9 bases in the middle. In nucleotides, the CDR3 is TGTGCCAGCAGCTTAGTTCGGTACTACGAGCAGTACTTC. The encoded protein is CASSLVRYYEQYF.

This clone appeared a single time. This rearrangement joins TRBV4-3 to TRBJ2-5, with D possibly being TRBD1 (6 bases). Germline lookup yields CDR1 LGHNA and CDR2 YSLEER. Trimming cost V 3 bases and J 4 bases, with 15 bases left between them. The CDR3 has 15 residues. The CDR3 region is CASSQQQGDTETQYF. For the CDR3, the DNA is TGCGCCAGCAGCCAGCAACAGGGAGATACAGAGACCCAGTACTTC.

This clone showed up just once. This chain uses TRBV5-1 with TRBJ1-2, with D uncertain. The CDR3 is 15 residues long. V lost 4 bases to trimming and J lost 3 bases, with 16 bases between them. In germline, CDR1 is SGHRS, CDR2 YFSETQ. CDR3 bases: TGCGCCAGCAGCCCGTTTTCCCAGGTCGACTATGGCTACACCTTC. As protein: CASSPFSQVDYGYTF.

The chain links TRBV19 to TRBJ1-2, with D unclear. V was trimmed by 8 bases and J by 3 bases, leaving 10 bases between them. The CDR3 loop spans 12 amino acids. Germline lookup yields CDR1 LNHDA and CDR2 SQIVND (reference sequence). CDR3 in amino acids: CASLDGYYGYTF. In nucleotides, the CDR3 is TGTGCCAGTCTAGACGGTTACTATGGCTACACCTTC.

On this clone itself: This sample also contains other DNA sequences that code for the same CDR3. The chain carries TRBV5-4 and TRBJ2-5; D possibly corresponds to TRBD1 (5 bases). Germline values: CDR1 SGHNT, CDR2 YYREEE (reference sequence). With 1 base removed from V and 5 bases from J, the gap between germline ends came to 9 bases. The CDR3 is 13 residues long. CDR3 bases: TGTGCCAGCAGCTTGCAAGGGGCTGAGACCCAGTACTTC. Translating it yields CASSLQGAETQYF.

This chain links TRBV6-5 with TRBJ1-2, with TRBD1 identical over 10 bases. The V segment lost 0 bases and the J segment 3 bases; nucleotides outside the gene matches: 4. The germline V gene encodes CDR1 MNHEY and CDR2 SVGAGI. This CDR3 is built from 16 residues. CDR3 DNA: TGTGCCAGCAGTTACTCATTGACAGGGGGCGACTATGGCTACACCTTC. As protein: CASSYSLTGGDYGYTF.

The V gene is TRBV28, the J gene TRBJ2-7, with TRBD1 matching over 7 bases. This CDR3 has 15 residues. Trimming removed 6 bases from V and 0 bases from J; junction bases left unmatched: 8. Looked up from germline, CDR1 is MDHEN and CDR2 is SYDVKM. The CDR3 loop reads CASSPTGPYSYEQYF. CDR3 coding DNA: TGTGCCAGCAGCCCGACAGGGCCCTACTCCTACGAGCAGTACTTC.

This clone was seen only once. The CDR3 loop reads CASSPRTIYSYNEQFF. In DNA, the CDR3 is TGTGCCAGCTCCCCGCGGACTATTTACTCCTACAATGAGCAGTTCTTC. The chain uses TRBV18 and TRBJ2-1; tentatively, D is TRBD2 (6 bases). V was cut by 6 bases and J by 0 bases, with 15 bases left in between. CDR3 length equals 16 residues. Germline CDR1 KGHSH, CDR2 LQKENI.